Below, 27 T cell receptor beta chains from the same sample are listed, as sequenced in a study of naive and memory T cell subsets. The study's findings and limits: Naive repertoires, especially CD8, held a few larger clonotypes, possibly memory cells re-expressing CD45RA.

These receptors have no identified antigens. An equimolar mix of two oligonucleotides served as the beta constant-region primer for TRBC1 and TRBC2. Ligated cDNA was amplified by four rounds of PCR with nested alpha and beta constant-region primers and SP2. MiXCR, run by TCRdb on the UMI-ligation and nested PCR reads, gives a single entry per CDR3 protein. The sample holds approximately 140,000 distinct CDR3 sequences, 15% to 25% seen once. The sequencing input was naive CD8+ T cells from blood. These receptors were taken from a human donor in good health.

There are a few counts of this clonotype. This rearrangement joins TRBV11-2 to TRBJ2-3; 7 bases are shared with TRBD2. The germline CDR1 and CDR2 sequences are SGHAT and FQNNGV. V shed 1 base and J 3 bases; nucleotides not matched to a gene: 4. The CDR3 runs to 15 residues. The CDR3 region has the DNA TGTGCCAGCAGCTTAGGAACTAGCGAAACAGATACGCAGTATTTT. This translates into CASSLGTSETDTQYF.

V is TRBV28 and J is TRBJ1-5, with D uncertain. The V end lost 7 bases, the J end lost 6 bases, and 13 bases lay between the germline ends. CDR1 is MDHEN, CDR2 SYDVKM, per germline. The CDR3 has 13 residues. This chain's CDR3 is CASTRSPSQPQHF. The CDR3 nucleotides read TGTGCCAGCACAAGAAGCCCCAGTCAGCCCCAGCATTTT. The full variable domain, completed using reference TRBV28 and TRBJ1-5, is DVKVTQSSRYLVKRTGEKVFLECVQDMDHENMFWYRQDPGLGLRLIYFSYDVKMKEKGDIPEGYSVSREKKERFSLILESASTNQTSMYLCASTRSPSQPQHFGDGTRLSIL.

This clonotype has more than one count but fewer than ten. The rearrangement uses TRBV19 and TRBJ2-1; TRBD1 aligns across 7 bases. V lost 5 bases, J lost 5 bases, and 9 bases stayed unmatched. In germline, CDR1 is LNHDA, CDR2 SQIVND (reference sequence). This CDR3 contains 15 residues. CDR3 sequence reads: CASSVAGTVNNEQFF. DNA of the CDR3: TGTGCCAGTAGTGTAGCCGGGACAGTCAACAATGAGCAGTTCTTC.

This clonotype has only a few counts. The chain couples TRBV11-2 to TRBJ1-5; TRBD1 is a possible D gene (6 bases). The CDR3 length is 15 residues. Germline V gene data show CDR1 as SGHAT and CDR2 as FQNNGV. Trimming stripped 3 bases from V and 0 bases from J, with 9 bases between. CDR3 amino acids: CASSLRQVSNQPQHF. DNA for the CDR3: TGTGCCAGCAGCTTGCGACAGGTTAGCAATCAGCCCCAGCATTTT.

This sequence joins TRBV13 and TRBJ1-4; a weak D match, TRBD1 (5 bases). The CDR3 runs 16 residues. The V end lost 5 bases, the J end lost 5 bases, and 18 bases lay between the germline ends. From germline, CDR1 is PRHDT and CDR2 FYEKMQ (reference sequence). CDR3 amino acids: CASSQLTETLNEKLFF. CDR3 in DNA: TGTGCCAGCAGCCAGCTGACAGAGACACTAAATGAAAAACTGTTTTTT.

The CDR3 region is CASSITETYGYTF. CDR3 nucleotides: TGTGCCAGCAGTATAACAGAAACATATGGCTACACCTTC. This rearrangement joins TRBV12-3 or TRBV12-4 to TRBJ1-2; D not certain. V was shortened by 5 bases and J by 5 bases, with 12 bases between the two germline ends. This CDR3 comprises 13 residues.

This clonotype has only a few counts. The gene calls are TRBV5-1 and TRBJ2-7, with TRBD2 matching 7 bases. With 3 bases clipped from V and 4 bases from J, the junction kept 10 bases outside the gene matches. This CDR3 comprises 15 residues. In germline, CDR1 is SGHRS, CDR2 YFSETQ. The CDR3, as DNA: TGCGCCAGCAGCTCGCCAGAGGGAGGGTCGTACGAGCAGTACTTC. Protein: CASSSPEGGSYEQYF.

The chain combines TRBV4-1 with TRBJ1-5; D not resolved. Trimming removed 4 bases at V and 2 bases at J, with 12 bases between. Germline V CDR1 and CDR2: MGHRA, YSYEKL. The CDR3 loop spans 15 amino acids. CDR3: CASSLDPGGNQPQHF. The CDR3 bases are TGCGCCAGCAGCCTAGACCCCGGGGGCAATCAGCCCCAGCATTTT.

This clonotype has a handful of counts. The CDR3 reads CATTSGASAYNEQFF. The CDR3 nucleotides are TGTGCCACCACCTCCGGGGCTAGCGCGTACAATGAGCAGTTCTTC. The genes are TRBV28 and TRBJ2-1; TRBD2 is a possible D gene (6 bases). The CDR3 covers 15 residues. Germline V gives CDR1 MDHEN, CDR2 SYDVKM. Trimming shortened V by 10 bases and J by 4 bases, and 20 bases separated the two germline ends.

The rearrangement joins TRBV28 to TRBJ1-2, with no clear D. Per germline, CDR1 MDHEN and CDR2 SYDVKM. V lost 2 bases and J 1 base, leaving 8 bases between the germline ends. The CDR3 consists of 14 residues. CDR3 nucleotide sequence: TGTGCCAGCAGTTTAATCGGCAGTAACTATGGCTACACCTTC. Translating gives CASSLIGSNYGYTF.

The chain uses TRBV28 and TRBJ1-5; the D is unclear. The germline V and J ends were trimmed by 7 bases and 1 base, with 11 bases remaining between them. The CDR3 is 14 residues long. Germline CDR1 reads MDHEN; CDR2 reads SYDVKM. For the CDR3, the DNA is TGTGCCAGCAATTATTGGGGAAGCAATCAGCCCCAGCATTTT. It specifies CASNYWGSNQPQHF.

This clonotype was counted a few times. The V and J genes are TRBV6-5 and TRBJ2-1; possible D gene TRBD1, 5 bases. The CDR3 loop spans 15 amino acids. Trimming removed 6 bases at V and 7 bases at J, with 19 bases between. Germline lookup yields CDR1 MNHEY and CDR2 SVGAGI. CDR3 sequence reads: CASSPDTDYFNEQFF. In nucleotides, the CDR3 is TGTGCCAGCAGCCCGGACACAGATTATTTTAATGAGCAGTTCTTC.

This clonotype was detected a few times. The chain employs TRBV7-2 and TRBJ2-3, with D maybe TRBD2 (6 bases). The CDR3 sequence is 16 residues long. V lost 1 base, J lost 0 bases, and 11 bases lay in between. The germline CDR1 and CDR2 sequences are SGHTA and FQGNSA. For the CDR3, the DNA is TGTGCCAGCAGCTTAGAGGCGGGAACTAGCACAGATACGCAGTATTTT. This sequence encodes CASSLEAGTSTDTQYF.

The V and J genes are TRBV7-8 and TRBJ1-6; D remains unclear. The ends were cut back, 2 bases at V and 8 bases at J, with 13 bases in the middle. The CDR3 extends over 15 amino acids. CDR1 and CDR2 from the germline V gene are SGHVS and FQNEAQ. Here the CDR3 reads CASSLNGYRDSPLHF. The CDR3 DNA reads TGTGCCAGCAGCTTAAACGGCTATCGGGATTCACCCCTCCACTTT.

The chain recombines TRBV29-1 with TRBJ2-1; 10 nucleotides line up with TRBD2. V lost 3 bases and J lost 4; bases outside the gene matches: 3. The length of the CDR3 is 14 residues. Germline V lookup: CDR1 SQVTM, CDR2 ANQGSEA. The DNA for the CDR3 is TGCAGCGTTGATATTAGCGGGAGGTACAATGAGCAGTTCTTC. Translated, it gives CSVDISGRYNEQFF.

The genes are TRBV6-5 and TRBJ2-5; the match to TRBD2 covers 9 bases. Unmatched junction bases numbered 10, after V lost 4 bases and J lost 4 bases. CDR3 size: 16 residues. Germline loops: CDR1 MNHEY, CDR2 SVGAGI. The CDR3 coding sequence is TGTGCCAGCAGTTCCCGGACTAGCGAGATACGAGAGACCCAGTACTTC. This encodes CASSSRTSEIRETQYF.

The chain employs TRBV12-5 and TRBJ2-1; 11 bases agree with TRBD2. After removal of 4 bases from V and 6 bases from J, the junction contained 17 bases not matched to a gene. Germline lookup yields CDR1 LGHNT and CDR2 FRNRAP. The CDR3 contains 19 residues. Here the CDR3 DNA reads TGTGCTAGTGGTTCTAACCTAAGACTAGCGGGATTTGACCTCAATGAGCAGTTCTTC. Translated: CASGSNLRLAGFDLNEQFF.

There are a few counts of this clonotype. J is TRBJ2-5 and V is TRBV7-9; D might be TRBD2 (5 bases). From germline, CDR1 is SEHNR and CDR2 FQNEAQ (reference sequence). Trimming pared 0 bases from V and 7 bases from J, leaving 18 bases between. The CDR3 is 16 residues long. CDR3 residues: CASSLAVSRASGTQYF. CDR3 in DNA: TGTGCCAGCAGCTTAGCGGTGTCGCGGGCATCAGGGACCCAGTACTTC.

The chain carries TRBV7-9 and TRBJ1-5; TRBD1 matches at 7 bases. Germline V gene data show CDR1 as SEHNR and CDR2 as FQNEAQ (reference sequence). The ends lost 5 bases at V and 1 base at J; junction bases unmatched: 2. The CDR3 contains 14 residues. This chain's CDR3 is CASSEQGSNQPQHF. CDR3 sequence (DNA): TGTGCCAGCAGCGAACAGGGGAGCAATCAGCCCCAGCATTTT.

This clonotype was seen only a few times. The chain employs TRBV29-1 and TRBJ2-7; 10 bases match TRBD1. The CDR3 has 16 residues. The V and J ends lost 0 bases and 3 bases, in that order; junction bases with no gene match: 8. Germline CDR1 is SQVTM and CDR2 is ANQGSEA. The CDR3 spells CSVEESRQGALYEQYF. As DNA, the CDR3 is TGCAGCGTTGAAGAAAGTCGACAGGGGGCCCTCTACGAGCAGTACTTC.

The V and J genes are TRBV29-1 and TRBJ2-1; the match to TRBD2 covers 11 bases. V dropped 1 base and J dropped 4; count of bases not matched to a gene: 6. Germline lookup yields CDR1 SQVTM and CDR2 ANQGSEA. The CDR3 spans 16 residues. In nucleotides, the CDR3 is TGCAGCGTTGAAGTTCCGGGACTAGCGGTTTACAATGAGCAGTTCTTC. It specifies CSVEVPGLAVYNEQFF.

This clonotype turned up a few times. This chain joins TRBV4-1 and TRBJ2-1, with unresolved D. CDR1 and CDR2 (germline): MGHRA, YSYEKL. CDR3 length: 15 amino acids. The ends were cut back, 3 bases at V and 4 bases at J, with 13 bases in the middle. This CDR3 reads CASSQPKGAYNEQFF. The CDR3 nucleotides read TGCGCCAGCAGCCAGCCAAAGGGCGCTTACAATGAGCAGTTCTTC.

This clonotype was counted between two and nine times. The V and J genes are TRBV12-3 or TRBV12-4 and TRBJ1-4; D gene unclear. CDR3 length equals 13 residues. V gave up 3 bases and J gave up 7 bases, with 9 bases separating them. CDR3 residues: CASSFMRSEKLFF. Written as DNA, the CDR3 is TGTGCCAGCAGTTTTATGAGGAGTGAAAAACTGTTTTTT.

CDR3 sequence: CASRAGVWTEAFF. The CDR3 region has the DNA TGTGCCAGCAGAGCAGGGGTTTGGACTGAAGCTTTCTTT. The chain has TRBV6-5 and TRBJ1-1; D might be TRBD1 (6 bases). The length of the CDR3 is 13 residues. Germline loops: CDR1 MNHEY, CDR2 SVGAGI. The V gene lost 6 bases and the J gene lost 5 bases, with 13 bases spanning the gap.

V gene TRBV28 combines with J gene TRBJ2-7, with no clear D. Germline-derived CDR1 and CDR2 are MDHEN and SYDVKM. The V and J ends lost 4 bases and 0 bases respectively, with 13 bases between them. The CDR3 is 15 residues long. CDR3 in amino acids: CASSSTDGFSYEQYF. CDR3 in DNA: TGTGCCAGCAGTTCTACGGACGGATTCTCCTACGAGCAGTACTTC. Looking up the rest from reference TRBV28 and TRBJ2-7 gives the full variable domain: DVKVTQSSRYLVKRTGEKVFLECVQDMDHENMFWYRQDPGLGLRLIYFSYDVKMKEKGDIPEGYSVSREKKERFSLILESASTNQTSMYLCASSSTDGFSYEQYFGPGTRLTVT.

The chain links TRBV15 to TRBJ2-5, with TRBD2 matching 10 bases. Germline CDR1 and CDR2: LNHNV and YYDKDF (reference sequence). This CDR3 is 19 amino acids long. V shed 0 bases and J 2 bases; nucleotides not matched to a gene: 12. The CDR3 DNA follows: TGTGCCACCAGCAGAGATTCTTTCCAAGCGGGAGGGGGGCAAGAGACCCAGTACTTC. Protein sequence: CATSRDSFQAGGGQETQYF.

V is TRBV7-9 and J is TRBJ2-7; D not certain. V lost 8 bases to trimming and J lost 6 bases, with 17 bases between them. The V gene's germline CDR1 is SEHNR and CDR2 FQNEAQ (reference sequence). The CDR3 consists of 13 residues. The CDR3 here is CASRTIHGVEQYF. Written as DNA, the CDR3 is TGTGCCAGCCGGACCATCCACGGAGTCGAGCAGTACTTC.